The entry that follows covers one T cell receptor (beta chain) sequence. V lost 0 bases to trimming and J lost 12 bases, with 17 bases between them. The germline gives CDR1 MNHEY, CDR2 SVGAGI. This CDR3 spans 14 amino acids. This record belongs to a study of T cells in Graves' hyperthyroidism and ophthalmopathy. TCR beta CDR3 regions were amplified from RNA transcripts. Primed by the HTBI set, a first-round RT-PCR was run on the TCR CDR3. MiXCR, applied by TCRdb to the multiplex PCR reads, yields one record per CDR3 protein. This table has about 840,000 distinct CDR3 sequences, around 39% appearing once.

Sequences were obtained from blood. This sequence joins TRBV6-5 and TRBJ1-1; the D gene is possibly TRBD1 (5 bases). The clonotype comes from a man aged 18 to 29 with Graves' hyperthyroidism. The CDR3 DNA sequence: TGTGCCAGCAGTTACTCTGATGAGGGACGGAGGACTTTCTTT. Its translation: CASSYSDEGRRTFF.